The TCR beta chain under discussion was sequenced for a study of OX40 agonist ivuxolimab in advanced cancers. Study details: Patients were treated with intravenous ivuxolimab, dosed at 0.01 to 10 mg/kg and infused every 2 weeks. A male proportion of more than 75% was recorded, with mean age around 64 years and range about 23 to 80.

With regard to this clone: The antigen is undetermined.

The method was immunoSEQ multiplex PCR; TCRdb's version includes in-frame clones alone and lacks a portion of them. The table has tens of thousands of clones, around 90% seen once. The study, taken as a whole, reports: By week 6 at 0.1 to 3.0 mg/kg, blood CD4+ and CD8+ T cells had expanded clonally.

CDR3 length: 14 amino acids. From germline, CDR1 is KGHSH and CDR2 LQKENI. V lost 2 bases to trimming and J lost 4 bases, with 9 bases between them. The rearrangement uses TRBV18 and TRBJ2-1; D possibly uses TRBD1 or TRBD2 (5 bases each). The material sequenced was CD4+ or CD8+ T cells sorted from blood, taken in a trial of the OX40 agonist ivuxolimab. This TCR was sampled from an adult with an advanced solid tumor such as melanoma, head and neck, liver or kidney cancer. DNA for the CDR3: TGTGCCAGCTCACCAGGGACCAAATACAATGAGCAGTTCTTC. Translated, it gives CASSPGTKYNEQFF.